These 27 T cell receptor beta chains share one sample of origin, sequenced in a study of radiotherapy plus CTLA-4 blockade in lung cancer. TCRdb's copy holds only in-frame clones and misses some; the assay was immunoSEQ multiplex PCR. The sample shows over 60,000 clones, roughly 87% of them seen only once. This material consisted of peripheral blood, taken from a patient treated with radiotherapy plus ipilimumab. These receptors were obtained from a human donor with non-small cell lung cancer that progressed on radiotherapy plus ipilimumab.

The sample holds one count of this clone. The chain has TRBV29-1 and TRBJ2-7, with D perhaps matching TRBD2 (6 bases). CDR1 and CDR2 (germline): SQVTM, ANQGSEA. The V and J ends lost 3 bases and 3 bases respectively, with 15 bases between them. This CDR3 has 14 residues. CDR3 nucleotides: TGCAGCGTTGAGGGCGGCGGGACGGTCTACGAGCAGTACTTC. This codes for CSVEGGGTVYEQYF.

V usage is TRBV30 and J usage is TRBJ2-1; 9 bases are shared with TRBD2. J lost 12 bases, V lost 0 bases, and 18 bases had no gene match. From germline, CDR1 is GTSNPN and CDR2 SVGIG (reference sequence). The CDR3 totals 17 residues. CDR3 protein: CAWSVRRVAREGLRQFF. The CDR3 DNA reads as TGTGCCTGGAGTGTACGTCGCGTTGCGCGGGAGGGCTTAAGGCAGTTCTTC.

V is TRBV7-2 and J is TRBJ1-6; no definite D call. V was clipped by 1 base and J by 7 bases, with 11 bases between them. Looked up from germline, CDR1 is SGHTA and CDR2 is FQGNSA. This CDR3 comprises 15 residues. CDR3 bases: TGTGCCAGCAGCTTAGATGCCTCAATCAATTCACCCCTCCACTTT. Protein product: CASSLDASINSPLHF.

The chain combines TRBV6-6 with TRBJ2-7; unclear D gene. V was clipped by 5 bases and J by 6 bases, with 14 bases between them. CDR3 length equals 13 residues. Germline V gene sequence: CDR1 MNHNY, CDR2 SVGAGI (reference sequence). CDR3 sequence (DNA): TGTGCCAGCAGTCCCAGCCCTGAGAGCGAGCAGTACTTC. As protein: CASSPSPESEQYF.

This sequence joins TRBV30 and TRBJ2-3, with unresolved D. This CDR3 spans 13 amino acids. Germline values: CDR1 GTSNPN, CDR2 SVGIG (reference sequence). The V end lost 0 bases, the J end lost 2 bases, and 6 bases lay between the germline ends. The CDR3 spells CAWSVQNTDTQYF. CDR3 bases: TGTGCCTGGAGTGTGCAAAACACAGATACGCAGTATTTT.

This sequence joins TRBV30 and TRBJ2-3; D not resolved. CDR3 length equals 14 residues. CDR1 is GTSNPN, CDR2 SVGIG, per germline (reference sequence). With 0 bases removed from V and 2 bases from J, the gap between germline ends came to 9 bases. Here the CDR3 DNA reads TGTGCCTGGAGTGTTAACTGGAACACAGATACGCAGTATTTT. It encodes CAWSVNWNTDTQYF.

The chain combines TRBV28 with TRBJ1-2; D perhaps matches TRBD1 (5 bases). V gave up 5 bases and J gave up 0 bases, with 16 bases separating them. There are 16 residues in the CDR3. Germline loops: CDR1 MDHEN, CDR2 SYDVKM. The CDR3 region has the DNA TGTGCCAGCAGTCCTCCTCCGGGACCCTCTAACTATGGCTACACCTTC. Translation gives CASSPPPGPSNYGYTF.

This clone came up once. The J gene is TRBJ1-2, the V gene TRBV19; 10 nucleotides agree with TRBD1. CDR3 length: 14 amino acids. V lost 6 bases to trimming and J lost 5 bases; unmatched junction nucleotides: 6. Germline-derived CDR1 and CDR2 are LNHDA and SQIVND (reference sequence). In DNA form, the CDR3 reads TGTGCCAGTAGACGACAGGGGGCTGGTTATGGCTACACCTTC. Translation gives CASRRQGAGYGYTF.

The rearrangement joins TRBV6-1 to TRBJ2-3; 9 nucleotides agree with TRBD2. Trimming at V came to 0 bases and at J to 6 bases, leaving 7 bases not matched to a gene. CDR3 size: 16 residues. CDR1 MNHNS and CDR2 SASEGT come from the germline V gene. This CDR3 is CASSEATASGVDTQYF. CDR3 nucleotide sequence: TGTGCCAGCAGTGAAGCCACAGCTAGCGGGGTTGATACGCAGTATTTT.

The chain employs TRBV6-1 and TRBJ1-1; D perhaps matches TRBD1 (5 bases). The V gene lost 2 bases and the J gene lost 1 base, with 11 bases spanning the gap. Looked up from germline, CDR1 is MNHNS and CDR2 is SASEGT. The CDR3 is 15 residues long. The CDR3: CASSEWGRPNTEAFF. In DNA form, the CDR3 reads TGTGCCAGCAGTGAATGGGGCAGGCCGAACACTGAAGCTTTCTTT.

The chain's CDR3 is CASSLNQREGNHEQFF. In nucleotides, the CDR3 is TGTGCCAGCAGCTTAAACCAGCGGGAGGGTAACCATGAGCAGTTCTTC. V gene TRBV7-6 combines with J gene TRBJ2-1; 10 bases align to TRBD2. Unmatched junction bases numbered 9, after V lost 2 bases and J lost 8 bases. Per the germline V gene, CDR1 is SGHVS and CDR2 is FNYEAQ. CDR3 length: 16 amino acids.

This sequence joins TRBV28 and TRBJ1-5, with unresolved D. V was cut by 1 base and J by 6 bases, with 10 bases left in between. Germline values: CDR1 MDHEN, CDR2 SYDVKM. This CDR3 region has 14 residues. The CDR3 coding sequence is TGTGCCAGCAGTTTATTGGACGGAGGTCAGCCCCAGCATTTT. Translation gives CASSLLDGGQPQHF.

CDR3 residues: CASSNNPSGYEQYF. DNA for the CDR3: TGTGCCAGTAGTAATAACCCTAGCGGCTACGAGCAGTACTTC. This chain joins TRBV19 and TRBJ2-7; 7 nucleotides match TRBD2. Germline assignment: CDR1 LNHDA and CDR2 SQIVND (reference sequence). The ends lost 4 bases at V and 3 bases at J; junction bases unmatched: 6. The CDR3 sequence is 14 residues long.

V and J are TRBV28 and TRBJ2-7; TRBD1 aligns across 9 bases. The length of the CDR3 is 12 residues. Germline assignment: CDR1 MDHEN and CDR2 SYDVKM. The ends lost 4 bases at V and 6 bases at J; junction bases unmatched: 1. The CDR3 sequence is CASSSDRGEQYV. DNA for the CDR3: TGTGCCAGCAGTTCGGACAGGGGCGAGCAGTACGTC.

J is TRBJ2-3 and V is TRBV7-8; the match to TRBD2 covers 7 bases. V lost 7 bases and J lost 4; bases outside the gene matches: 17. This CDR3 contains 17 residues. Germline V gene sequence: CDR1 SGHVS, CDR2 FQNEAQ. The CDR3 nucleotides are TGTGCCAGCACGCCCGTTTTGTCGGCGGGAGTACCAGATACGCAGTATTTT. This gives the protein CASTPVLSAGVPDTQYF.

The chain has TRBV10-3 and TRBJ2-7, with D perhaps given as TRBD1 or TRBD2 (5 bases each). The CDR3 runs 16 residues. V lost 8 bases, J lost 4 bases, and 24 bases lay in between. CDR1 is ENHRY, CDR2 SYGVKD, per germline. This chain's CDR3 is CAISPSGTRGSYEQYF. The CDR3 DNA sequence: TGTGCCATCTCCCCCTCGGGAACGAGGGGTTCTTACGAGCAGTACTTC.

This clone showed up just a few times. For the CDR3, the DNA is TGTGCCAGTAGTATCGGGCAGAAGGGTTTCGACTATGGCTACACCTTC. It specifies CASSIGQKGFDYGYTF. The chain links TRBV19 to TRBJ1-2; D ambiguous. CDR3 length: 16 amino acids. Germline-derived CDR1 and CDR2 are LNHDA and SQIVND (reference sequence). V lost 3 bases and J 3 bases, leaving 17 bases between the germline ends.

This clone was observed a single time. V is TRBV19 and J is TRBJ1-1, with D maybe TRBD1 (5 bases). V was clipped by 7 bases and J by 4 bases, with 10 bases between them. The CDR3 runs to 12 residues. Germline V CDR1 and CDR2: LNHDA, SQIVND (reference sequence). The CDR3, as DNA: TGTGCCAGTAACCAGGGTACCACTGAAGCTTTCTTT. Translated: CASNQGTTEAFF.

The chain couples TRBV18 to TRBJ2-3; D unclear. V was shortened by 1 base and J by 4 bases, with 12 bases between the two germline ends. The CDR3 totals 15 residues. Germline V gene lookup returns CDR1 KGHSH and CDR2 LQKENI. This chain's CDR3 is CASSPQRLVSDTQYF. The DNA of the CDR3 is TGTGCCAGCTCACCACAACGGCTAGTCTCAGATACGCAGTATTTT.

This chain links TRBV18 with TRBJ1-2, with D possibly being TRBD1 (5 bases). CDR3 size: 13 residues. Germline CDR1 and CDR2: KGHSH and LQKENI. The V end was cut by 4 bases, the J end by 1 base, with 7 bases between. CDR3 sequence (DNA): TGTGCCAGCTCACAAGGGGTTAACTATGGCTACACCTTC. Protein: CASSQGVNYGYTF.

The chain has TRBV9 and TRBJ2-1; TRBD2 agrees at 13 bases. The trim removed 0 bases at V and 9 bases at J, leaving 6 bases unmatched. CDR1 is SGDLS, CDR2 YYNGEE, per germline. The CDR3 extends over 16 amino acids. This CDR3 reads CASSVATSGRTSEQFF. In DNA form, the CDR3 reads TGTGCCAGCAGCGTAGCGACTAGCGGGAGGACCAGTGAGCAGTTCTTC.

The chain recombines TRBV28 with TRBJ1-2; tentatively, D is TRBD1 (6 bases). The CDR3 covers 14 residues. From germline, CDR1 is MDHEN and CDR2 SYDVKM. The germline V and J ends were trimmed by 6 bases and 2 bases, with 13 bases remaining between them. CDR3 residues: CASSATGHNYGYTF. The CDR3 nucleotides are TGTGCCAGCAGCGCAACGGGACACAACTATGGCTACACCTTC.

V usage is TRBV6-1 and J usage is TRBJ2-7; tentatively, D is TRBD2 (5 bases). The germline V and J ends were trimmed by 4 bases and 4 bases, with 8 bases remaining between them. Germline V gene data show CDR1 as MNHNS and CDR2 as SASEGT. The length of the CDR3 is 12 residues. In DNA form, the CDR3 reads TGTGCCAGCAGTGTCTCGGGATACGAGCAGTACGTC. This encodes CASSVSGYEQYV.

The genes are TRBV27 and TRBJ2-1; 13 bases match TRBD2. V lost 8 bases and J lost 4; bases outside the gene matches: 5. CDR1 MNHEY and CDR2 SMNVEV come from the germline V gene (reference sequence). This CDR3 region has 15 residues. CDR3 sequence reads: CASQGLAGIYNEQFF. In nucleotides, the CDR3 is TGTGCCAGCCAGGGACTAGCGGGGATATACAATGAGCAGTTCTTC.

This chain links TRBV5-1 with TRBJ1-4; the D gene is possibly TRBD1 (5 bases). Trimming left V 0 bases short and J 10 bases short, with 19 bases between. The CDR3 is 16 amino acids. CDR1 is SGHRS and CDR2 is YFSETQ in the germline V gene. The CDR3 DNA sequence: TGCGCCAGCAGCTTGGAGATCCCTGGGGCGGGGGGAAAACTGTTTTTT. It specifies CASSLEIPGAGGKLFF.

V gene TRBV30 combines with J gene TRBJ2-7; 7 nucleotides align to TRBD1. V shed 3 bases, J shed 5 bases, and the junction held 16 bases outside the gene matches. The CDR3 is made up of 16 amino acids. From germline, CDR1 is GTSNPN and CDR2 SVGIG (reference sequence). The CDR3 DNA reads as TGTGCCTGGAGCAAACCCCAAACAGGGGCACCCAACGAGCAGTACTTC. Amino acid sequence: CAWSKPQTGAPNEQYF.

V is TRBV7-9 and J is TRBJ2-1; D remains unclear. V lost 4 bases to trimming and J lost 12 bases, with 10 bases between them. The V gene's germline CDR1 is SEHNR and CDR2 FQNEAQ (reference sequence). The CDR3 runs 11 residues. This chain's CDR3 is CASSSDKAQFF. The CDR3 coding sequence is TGTGCCAGCAGCTCCGACAAGGCGCAGTTCTTC.